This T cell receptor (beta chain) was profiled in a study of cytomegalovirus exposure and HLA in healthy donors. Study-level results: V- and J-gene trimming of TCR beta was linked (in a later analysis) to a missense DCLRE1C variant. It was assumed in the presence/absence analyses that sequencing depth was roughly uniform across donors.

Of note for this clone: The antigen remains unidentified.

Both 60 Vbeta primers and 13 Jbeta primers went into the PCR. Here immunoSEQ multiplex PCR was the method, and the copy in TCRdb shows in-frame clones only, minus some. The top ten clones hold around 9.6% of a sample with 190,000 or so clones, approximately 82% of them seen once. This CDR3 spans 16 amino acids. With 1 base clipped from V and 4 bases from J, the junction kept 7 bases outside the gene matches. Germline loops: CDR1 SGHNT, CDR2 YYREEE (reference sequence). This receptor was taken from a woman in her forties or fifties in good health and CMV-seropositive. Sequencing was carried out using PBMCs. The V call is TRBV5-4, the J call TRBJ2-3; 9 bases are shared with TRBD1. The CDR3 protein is CASSLIGDREADTQYF. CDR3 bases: TGTGCCAGCAGCTTGATTGGGGACAGGGAGGCAGATACGCAGTATTTT.